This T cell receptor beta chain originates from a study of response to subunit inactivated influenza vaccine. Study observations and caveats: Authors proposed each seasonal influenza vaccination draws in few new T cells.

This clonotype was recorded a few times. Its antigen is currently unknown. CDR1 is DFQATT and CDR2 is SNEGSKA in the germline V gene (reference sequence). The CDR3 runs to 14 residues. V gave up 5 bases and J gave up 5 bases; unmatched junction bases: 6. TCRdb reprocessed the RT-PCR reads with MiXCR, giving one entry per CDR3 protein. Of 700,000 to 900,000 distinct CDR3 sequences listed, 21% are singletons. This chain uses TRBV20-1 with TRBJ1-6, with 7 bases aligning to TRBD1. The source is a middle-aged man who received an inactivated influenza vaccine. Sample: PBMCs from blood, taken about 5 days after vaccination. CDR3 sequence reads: CSAAGTVNNSPLHF. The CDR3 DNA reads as TGCAGTGCTGCCGGGACAGTAAATAATTCACCCCTCCACTTT.